A selection of T cell receptor beta chains follows, all from one sample in a study of glioma-infiltrating T cells. MiXCR, applied by TCRdb to the multiplex PCR reads, yields one record per CDR3 protein. This sample has 95,000 to 150,000 distinct CDR3 sequences; 20% to 25% occur once, and the top ten carry roughly 15%. Material for sequencing was glioma tissue, nonneoplastic brain tissue, or PBMCs (not recorded which). The receptors were gathered from a human donor with low-grade glioma or glioblastoma, undergoing nonglioma brain surgery, or in good health (not recorded which). Both conserved end residues are part of each CDR3. D genes are given only for firm matches. Clone size is given for some rows only: seen once, a few or many times, or a class if the clone is expanded.

abundance	d_gene	j_gene	v_gene	CDR3aa	CDR3nt
many	-	TRBJ1-5	TRBV6-2/TRBV6-3	CASSYSGGINQPQHF	TGTGCCAGCAGTTACTCGGGCGGTATCAATCAGCCCCAGCATTTT
-	TRBD2	TRBJ2-1	TRBV11-1	CASSLVLGLAGESEQFF	TGTGCCAGCAGCTTAGTCTTAGGACTAGCGGGAGAAAGTGAGCAGTTCTTC
-	-	TRBJ1-1	TRBV7-9	CASSLPIGSTEAFF	TGTGCCAGCAGCTTACCTATTGGGAGCACTGAAGCTTTCTTT
many	TRBD1	TRBJ2-1	TRBV7-8	CASSSEGTGSYNEQFF	TGTGCCAGCAGCTCGGAGGGGACAGGTTCCTACAATGAGCAGTTCTTC
few	TRBD2	TRBJ2-7	TRBV9	CASSLSGRPVGEQYF	TGTGCCAGCAGCCTTTCCGGGAGGCCGGTTGGAGAGCAGTACTTC
many	TRBD2	TRBJ2-7	TRBV7-6	CASSYSGRMNEQYF	TGTGCCAGCAGCTATAGCGGGAGGATGAACGAGCAGTACTTC
-	-	TRBJ1-1	TRBV29-1	CSVCGGTNTEAFF	TGCAGCGTCTGTGGGGGCACGAACACTGAAGCTTTCTTT
once	-	TRBJ2-3	TRBV30	CAWSYNDGDTQYF	TGTGCCTGGAGTTATAACGACGGGGATACGCAGTATTTT
-	-	TRBJ1-2	TRBV2	CASSEALDSPYGYTF	TGTGCCAGCAGTGAAGCACTGGACAGCCCGTATGGCTACACCTTC
many	TRBD1	TRBJ2-5	TRBV29-1	CSVDLGGAETQYF	TGCAGCGTTGATCTAGGGGGCGCTGAGACCCAGTACTTC
many	TRBD2	TRBJ2-5	TRBV6-6	CASSYQGLAGGETQYF	TGTGCCAGCAGTTACCAAGGACTAGCGGGAGGAGAGACCCAGTACTTC
-	-	TRBJ2-1	TRBV9	CASSGVGFHSEQFF	TGTGCCAGCAGCGGAGTAGGCTTTCACAGTGAGCAGTTCTTC
many	-	TRBJ2-3	TRBV29-1	CSVGDTQYF	TGCAGCGTTGGAGATACGCAGTATTTT
few	-	TRBJ2-3	TRBV5-6	CAGSSGSSDTQYF	TGTGCCGGGAGTTCCGGGAGCTCAGATACGCAGTATTTT
many	TRBD2	TRBJ2-7	TRBV6-6	CASSYSISGIYEQYF	TGTGCCAGCAGTTACTCGATTAGCGGGATCTACGAGCAGTACTTC
many	-	TRBJ1-2	TRBV12-3/TRBV12-4	CASMSSRAGFSYGYTF	TGTGCCAGCATGTCCTCCAGGGCAGGGTTTAGCTATGGCTACACCTTC
many	TRBD1	TRBJ1-1	TRBV7-2	CASSLRGQGNTEAFF	TGTGCCAGCAGCTTACGCGGACAGGGGAACACTGAAGCTTTCTTT
-	-	TRBJ2-3	TRBV9	CASSVEGFRTDTQYF	TGTGCCAGCAGCGTAGAAGGGTTTAGGACAGATACGCAGTATTTT
many	-	TRBJ2-6	TRBV7-2	CASRPGGANVLTF	TGTGCCAGCAGGCCCGGGGGGGCCAACGTCCTGACTTTC
-	-	TRBJ2-5	TRBV28	CASTAPSIQGQETQYF	TGTGCCAGCACCGCCCCGAGTATTCAGGGCCAAGAGACCCAGTACTTC
many	TRBD2	TRBJ2-3	TRBV6-4	CASSAGRGDTQYF	TGTGCCAGCAGTGCCGGGAGGGGAGATACGCAGTATTTT
-	TRBD1	TRBJ1-2	TRBV3-1	CASSQGQASLGYGYTF	TGTGCCAGCAGCCAGGGACAGGCCTCCTTGGGCTATGGCTACACCTTC
many	-	TRBJ1-1	TRBV7-8	CASSFPQRRAFF	TGTGCCAGCAGCTTCCCCCAGCGTCGAGCTTTCTTT
many	TRBD2	TRBJ2-4	TRBV4-3	CASSQGPLAAPQYF	TGCGCCAGCAGCCAAGGTCCCCTAGCGGCCCCTCAGTACTTC
many	TRBD2	TRBJ2-3	TRBV4-1	CASSHSSGRITDTQYF	TGCGCCAGCAGCCATTCTAGCGGGAGAATCACAGATACGCAGTATTTT
-	-	TRBJ2-1	TRBV5-1	CASSLELSSVSYNEQFF	TGCGCCAGCAGCTTGGAATTGTCTAGCGTATCCTACAATGAGCAGTTCTTC
many	-	TRBJ1-2	TRBV27	CASSLWAQGSNYGYTF	TGTGCCAGCAGTTTATGGGCTCAAGGATCTAACTATGGCTACACCTTC
many	-	TRBJ2-1	TRBV6-1	CATRRVQVSEQFF	TGTGCCACCCGGAGGGTACAAGTTAGTGAGCAGTTCTTC
many	TRBD2	TRBJ2-1	TRBV29-1	CSIRTSGNHRFF	TGCAGCATTCGGACTAGCGGGAATCACCGGTTCTTC
-	-	TRBJ2-1	TRBV11-1	CASSLGKGAYNEQFF	TGTGCCAGCAGCTTAGGGAAGGGGGCCTACAATGAGCAGTTCTTC
many	-	TRBJ2-3	TRBV11-2	CASSLALGNSDTQYF	TGTGCCAGCAGCTTAGCTTTGGGGAATTCAGATACGCAGTATTTT
many	TRBD2	TRBJ2-7	TRBV20-1	CSAQRIAGGGSYEQYF	TGCAGTGCCCAACGCATTGCGGGAGGGGGCTCCTACGAGCAGTACTTC
many	TRBD2	TRBJ2-7	TRBV15	CATSRASGAYEQYF	TGTGCCACCAGCAGGGCTAGCGGGGCCTACGAGCAGTACTTC
many	-	TRBJ1-1	TRBV12-3/TRBV12-4	CASSFRQFTEAFF	TGTGCCAGCAGTTTCCGACAGTTCACTGAAGCTTTCTTT
many	TRBD1	TRBJ1-3	TRBV10-3	CAISWTGGNGNTIYF	TGTGCCATCAGTTGGACAGGGGGCAACGGAAACACCATATATTTT
many	TRBD1	TRBJ2-5	TRBV2	CASTLSPGQGETQYF	TGTGCCAGCACCTTATCACCGGGACAGGGGGAGACCCAGTACTTC
-	-	TRBJ1-1	TRBV7-9	CASRNTGTGNTEAFF	TGTGCCAGCAGGAACACCGGGACGGGGAACACTGAAGCTTTCTTT
many	TRBD1	TRBJ2-1	TRBV6-1	CASSSGTGAIDEQFF	TGTGCCAGCAGCTCCGGGACAGGGGCCATTGATGAGCAGTTCTTC
many	TRBD1	TRBJ2-1	TRBV4-1	CASSQDGTGSYNEQFF	TGCGCCAGCAGCCAAGACGGGACAGGCTCCTACAATGAGCAGTTCTTC
few	-	TRBJ1-5	TRBV4-1	CASSRTSEAGQPQHF	TGCGCCAGCAGCCGTACTTCGGAGGCGGGTCAGCCCCAGCATTTT
many	TRBD2	TRBJ2-1	TRBV20-1	CSARDLGLAGGNEQFF	TGCAGTGCTAGAGACCTGGGACTAGCGGGGGGGAATGAGCAGTTCTTC
many	TRBD2	TRBJ2-7	TRBV20-1	CSASGRAPGSYEQYF	TGCAGTGCTAGCGGGAGGGCCCCGGGGTCCTACGAGCAGTACTTC
many	-	TRBJ1-2	TRBV6-2/TRBV6-3	CASSYSGTYNGYTF	TGTGCCAGCAGTTACTCGGGGACATACAATGGCTACACCTTC
many	-	TRBJ1-5	TRBV20-1	CSARVPGGNQPQHF	TGCAGTGCTAGAGTTCCGGGGGGCAATCAGCCCCAGCATTTT
many	-	TRBJ2-3	TRBV27	CASSLGPLTEYSDTQYF	TGTGCCAGCAGTTTAGGTCCCCTGACTGAATATTCAGATACGCAGTATTTT
many	-	TRBJ2-5	TRBV7-6	CASSPRQGGKETQYF	TGTGCCAGCAGTCCCAGACAGGGAGGAAAAGAGACCCAGTACTTC
many	-	TRBJ2-2	TRBV25-1	CASSSYGVGELFF	TGTGCCAGCAGTTCTTACGGAGTCGGGGAGCTGTTTTTT
many	-	TRBJ2-3	TRBV4-2	CASSQPGSPWARATDTQYF	TGTGCCAGCAGCCAACCCGGTTCACCGTGGGCTAGAGCCACAGATACGCAGTATTTT
few	-	TRBJ2-1	TRBV29-1	CSLLIPSYNEQFF	TGCAGCCTATTAATCCCCTCCTACAATGAGCAGTTCTTC
many	TRBD2	TRBJ2-1	TRBV6-2/TRBV6-3	CASSYFSGTSDYEQFF	TGTGCCAGCAGTTACTTCTCCGGGACTAGCGATTATGAGCAGTTCTTC